These 14 T cell receptor beta chains share one sample of origin, sequenced in a study of human T cells and chemical hapten exposure. TCRdb fed the RACE reads into MiXCR, producing one record per CDR3 protein. This sample yields 180,000 or so distinct CDR3 sequences, of which about a fifth are seen a single time; 6% to 8% belongs to the top ten. Time point of the sample: patch test 1, 2 weeks after DPC sensitization. The treatment: therapeutic diphenylcyclopropenone sensitization with weekly scalp DPC. Specimen: whole blood, collected in connection with sensitization to the hapten diphenylcyclopropenone (DPC). The receptors originated from a woman aged 45-59 years with alopecia areata. Some clones in this sample may be carry-over from other donors' samples.

This chain uses TRBV29-1 with TRBJ2-3, with 12 nucleotides matching TRBD2. Trimming removed 6 bases from V and 3 bases from J; junction bases left unmatched: 4. This CDR3 region has 14 residues. CDR1 and CDR2 from the germline V gene are SQVTM and ANQGSEA. This CDR3 is CSVSTSGSTDTQYF. In DNA, the CDR3 is TGCAGCGTCTCGACTAGCGGGAGTACAGATACGCAGTATTTT.

In this sample, this clonotype turned up a few times. The chain joins TRBV10-3 to TRBJ1-5; D remains ambiguous. V lost 8 bases and J lost 10, with 18 bases in between. CDR3 length: 13 residues. Germline CDR1 is ENHRY and CDR2 is SYGVKD. The CDR3 bases are TGTGCCATCCAAGCAGGACCGAGAGAACCCCAGCATTTT. It translates to CAIQAGPREPQHF.

The CDR3 protein is CASSPHGTGYGYTF. CDR3 nucleotides: TGTGCCAGCAGCCCTCACGGGACGGGATATGGCTACACCTTC. The genes are TRBV7-9 and TRBJ1-2; a weak D match, TRBD1 (5 bases). This CDR3 contains 14 residues. From germline, CDR1 is SEHNR and CDR2 FQNEAQ (reference sequence). Trimming removed 5 bases at V and 5 bases at J, with 15 bases between.

This clonotype occurred a few times. V and J are TRBV5-1 and TRBJ2-7; TRBD1 agrees at 7 bases. The CDR3 is 16 amino acids. CDR1 SGHRS and CDR2 YFSETQ come from the germline V gene. Germline trimming cut 0 bases from V and 0 bases from J; bases unmatched to any gene: 6. The CDR3 coding sequence is TGCGCCAGCAGCTTGGCCCCGGGACAGAGCTCCTACGAGCAGTACTTC. Translated, it gives CASSLAPGQSSYEQYF.

A few counts support this clonotype. V is TRBV6-2 or TRBV6-3 and J is TRBJ1-5; D gene ambiguous. The ends were cut back, 4 bases at V and 3 bases at J, with 10 bases in the middle. Germline V CDR1 and CDR2: MNHEY, SVGEGT. The CDR3 covers 14 residues. This chain's CDR3 is CASSSVVINQPQHF. The CDR3 coding sequence is TGTGCCAGCAGTTCCGTAGTGATCAATCAGCCCCAGCATTTT.

Written as DNA, the CDR3 is TGCAGCGTTGAAGATCGTAGGGGCCCGGGGGGTGATACGCAGTATTTT. This sequence encodes CSVEDRRGPGGDTQYF. The chain employs TRBV29-1 and TRBJ2-3, with TRBD2 identical over 7 bases. This CDR3 has 16 amino acids. Germline CDR1 SQVTM, CDR2 ANQGSEA. V trimming: 0 bases; J trimming: 6 bases; junction bases outside the gene matches: 12.

The chain recombines TRBV23-1 with TRBJ2-1, with a tentative D call TRBD1 (5 bases). TRBV23-1 falls under the ORF class, with uncertain function. Between the trimmed V and J ends, which lost 7 bases and 4 bases, there was a span of 20 bases. The CDR3 is 16 residues long. The CDR3 bases are TGCGCCAGCACAAAAGAGATCCAGGGTTATTACAATGAGCAGTTCTTC. Translating it yields CASTKEIQGYYNEQFF.

Only a few counts were recorded for this clonotype. V gene TRBV5-1 combines with J gene TRBJ2-7; 9 bases align to TRBD1. The germline gives CDR1 SGHRS, CDR2 YFSETQ. This CDR3 has 15 residues. Trimming removed 0 bases from V and 5 bases from J; junction bases left unmatched: 6. CDR3 coding DNA: TGCGCCAGCAGCTTGGACGGGACAGGGTATGACGAGCAGTACTTC. This encodes CASSLDGTGYDEQYF.

There are many counts of this clonotype. The chain employs TRBV20-1 and TRBJ2-1; maybe TRBD2 (5 bases). Looked up from germline, CDR1 is DFQATT and CDR2 is SNEGSKA (reference sequence). This CDR3 has 14 residues. Between the trimmed V and J ends, which lost 1 base and 3 bases, there was a span of 10 bases. DNA for the CDR3: TGCAGTGCTAGAGGCCGGGATGACTACAATGAGCAGTTCTTC. This gives the protein CSARGRDDYNEQFF.

The gene calls are TRBV3-1 and TRBJ1-1; TRBD1 aligns across 7 bases. The CDR3 runs 14 residues. V was pared by 4 bases and J by 2 bases, with 4 bases of the junction left unmatched. Germline V gene data show CDR1 as LGHDT and CDR2 as YNNKEL (reference sequence). The chain's CDR3 is CASSPGQSNTEAFF. CDR3 nucleotides: TGTGCCAGCAGCCCGGGACAGTCAAACACTGAAGCTTTCTTT.

This clonotype was seen a handful of times. V is TRBV12-3 or TRBV12-4 and J is TRBJ2-2, with D unresolved. This CDR3 has 17 residues. The V gene lost 1 base and the J gene lost 5 bases, with 17 bases spanning the gap. CDR3 DNA: TGTGCCAGCAGTTTAGGTCGGTTGGCCGGAACGACCGGGGAGCTGTTTTTT. Protein sequence: CASSLGRLAGTTGELFF.

This clonotype was detected only a few times. The chain employs TRBV5-4 and TRBJ2-1; D uncertain. This CDR3 region has 13 residues. V gave up 0 bases and J gave up 7 bases, with 8 bases separating them. From germline, CDR1 is SGHNT and CDR2 YYREEE (reference sequence). The CDR3 reads CASSLGPWNEQFF. The CDR3 DNA reads TGTGCCAGCAGCTTGGGGCCCTGGAATGAGCAGTTCTTC.

The chain is built from TRBV5-1 and TRBJ1-1; perhaps TRBD1 as D (5 bases). Trimming removed 0 bases at V and 5 bases at J, with 14 bases between. CDR3 length equals 15 residues. CDR1 is SGHRS and CDR2 is YFSETQ in the germline V gene. The CDR3 spells CASSLEGQGWTEAFF. Written as DNA, the CDR3 is TGCGCCAGCAGCTTGGAGGGCCAGGGATGGACTGAAGCTTTCTTT.

The rearrangement joins TRBV29-1 to TRBJ2-3; D is possibly TRBD2 (5 bases). The germline V gene has CDR1 SQVTM and CDR2 ANQGSEA. The CDR3 runs to 14 residues. Trimming left V 3 bases short and J 0 bases short, with 10 bases between. The DNA of the CDR3 is TGCAGCGTTGAGACGGGATTTAGCACAGATACGCAGTATTTT. Protein product: CSVETGFSTDTQYF.